This TCR beta chain was documented in a study of PD-1 blockade in classical Hodgkin lymphoma. The patients all showed relapse after autologous stem cell transplantation, while their brentuximab vedotin exposure varied. Magnetic negative selection, applied to thawed PBMCs, was used to isolate the CD8+ T cells. The germline V gene has CDR1 SGHRS and CDR2 YFSETQ. Trimming shortened V by 5 bases and J by 0 bases, and 8 bases separated the two germline ends. CDR3 size: 13 residues. Clones were sequenced by immunoSEQ multiplex PCR, and TCRdb holds only the in-frame ones, with some missing. The sample lists roughly 28,000 clones; 70% to 90% were seen once.

The chain couples TRBV5-1 to TRBJ1-2; no clear D. The specimen comprised CD8+ T cells from blood, sampled at baseline. This receptor was taken from a human donor with classical Hodgkin lymphoma. CDR3 in amino acids: CASSRRTNYGYTF. The CDR3 bases are TGCGCCAGCAGTAGGAGAACTAACTATGGCTACACCTTC. Full variable domain (outside the CDR3, taken from reference TRBV5-1 and TRBJ1-2): KAGVTQTPRYLIKTRGQQVTLSCSPISGHRSVSWYQQTPGQGLQFLFEYFSETQRNKGNFPGRFSGRQFSNSRSEMNVSTLELGDSALYLCASSRRTNYGYTFGSGTRLTVV.